This entry lists 3 T cell receptor beta chains sequenced from one sample in a study of cytotoxic CD8 clonotypes in ibrutinib-treated CLL (dated by TCRdb to the early 2020s). This specimen's time point label, interpreted: eleven to twelve months on ibrutinib. Library construction relied on the immunoSEQ multiplex PCR assay. This immuneACCESS table, as held by TCRdb, lists in-frame sequences with V and J called but not all clones. Of the missing ones, under half trace to an unresolved V gene in checked studies; the others have no known cause. This sample is represented by approximately 140,000 clones; 60% to 85% of them were singletons. The ten largest account for about 29% of the sample. The sequences come from PBMCs, collected after 12 months of ibrutinib treatment. Receptors were obtained from a human donor with chronic lymphocytic leukemia.

The chain recombines TRBV7-9 with TRBJ2-1; 7 nucleotides line up with TRBD1. V trimming: 5 bases; J trimming: 4 bases; junction bases outside the gene matches: 8. The CDR3 extends over 15 amino acids. Germline V gives CDR1 SEHNR, CDR2 FQNEAQ (reference sequence). The CDR3 bases are TGTGCCAGCAGCATCCGGGACAGTCGATACAATGAGCAGTTCTTC. Translating gives CASSIRDSRYNEQFF.

The genes are TRBV5-6 and TRBJ2-1; 14 nucleotides agree with TRBD2. The V and J ends lost 0 bases and 0 bases, in that order; junction bases with no gene match: 2. This CDR3 is built from 18 residues. Germline V gene lookup returns CDR1 SGHDT and CDR2 YYEEEE. CDR3 coding DNA: TGTGCCAGCAGCTTGGGGACTAGCGGGGGGCCCTCCTACAATGAGCAGTTCTTC. Translated, it gives CASSLGTSGGPSYNEQFF.

The V and J genes are TRBV11-2 and TRBJ2-2, with 14 bases lining up with TRBD2. CDR1 is SGHAT, CDR2 FQNNGV, per germline. The CDR3 contains 17 residues. V lost 5 bases to trimming and J lost 7 bases; unmatched junction nucleotides: 9. The CDR3 reads CASSPTGLAGVSGELFF. The CDR3 DNA reads TGTGCCAGCAGCCCCACGGGACTAGCGGGAGTTAGCGGGGAGCTGTTTTTT.